These T cell receptor beta chains were read from a single sample in a study of blood T cell repertoires in COVID-19. Method: immunoSEQ multiplex PCR; TCRdb's copy keeps in-frame clones and lacks some. The sample holds over 200,000 clones, approximately 84% seen once. Sequenced: peripheral blood. All receptors come from a man older than 75 with acute or convalescent COVID-19. Each CDR3 is given with its conserved first and last residue. Each record gives: V gene, D gene, CDR3 length, J gene, clone size, CDR3 DNA, CDR3 protein. The D gene is left open where the match is weak. Clone size is given for some rows only: seen once, a few or many times, or a class if the clone is expanded.

V gene: TRBV7-9
D gene: TRBD1
CDR3 length: 15
J gene: TRBJ1-4
clone size: .
CDR3 DNA: TGTGCCAGCAGCCCCCGTGGACAGGGCGGTGAAAAACTGTTTTTT
CDR3 protein: CASSPRGQGGEKLFF

V gene: TRBV6-2/TRBV6-3
D gene: .
CDR3 length: 14
J gene: TRBJ1-1
clone size: .
CDR3 DNA: TGTGCCAGCAGTTGGACTACAGCGAACACTGAAGCTTTCTTT
CDR3 protein: CASSWTTANTEAFF

V gene: TRBV4-2
D gene: TRBD2
CDR3 length: 16
J gene: TRBJ2-1
clone size: .
CDR3 DNA: TGTGCCAGCAGCCAAGATACGGCGGGAGGTGGTCGTGAGCAGTTCTTC
CDR3 protein: CASSQDTAGGGREQFF

V gene: TRBV15
D gene: .
CDR3 length: 15
J gene: TRBJ1-1
clone size: .
CDR3 DNA: TGTGCCACCAGCAGCACCCCCCACGGGAACACTGAAGCTTTCTTT
CDR3 protein: CATSSTPHGNTEAFF

V gene: TRBV4-2
D gene: TRBD2
CDR3 length: 18
J gene: TRBJ2-7
clone size: once
CDR3 DNA: TGTGCCAGCAGCCAACCGGGACTAGCGGGAGGATCCCAATACGAGCAGTACTTC
CDR3 protein: CASSQPGLAGGSQYEQYF

V gene: TRBV30
D gene: TRBD2
CDR3 length: 13
J gene: TRBJ2-5
clone size: .
CDR3 DNA: TGTGCCTGGAGTGTGGGGAGGGACCAGGCCCAGTACTTC
CDR3 protein: CAWSVGRDQAQYF

V gene: TRBV3-1/TRBV3-2
D gene: .
CDR3 length: 15
J gene: TRBJ2-2
clone size: .
CDR3 DNA: TGTGCCAGCAGCCGCTTCTCATTTAGCGCCGGGGAGCTGTTTTTT
CDR3 protein: CASSRFSFSAGELFF

V gene: TRBV3-1/TRBV3-2
D gene: .
CDR3 length: 16
J gene: TRBJ1-3
clone size: .
CDR3 DNA: TGTGCCAGCAGCCAAGAGCGCAGGGTGGGAGGAAACACCATATATTTT
CDR3 protein: CASSQERRVGGNTIYF

V gene: TRBV7-2
D gene: .
CDR3 length: 14
J gene: TRBJ2-2
clone size: .
CDR3 DNA: TGTGCCAGCAGCTTGGGGGCGCAAGGCGGGGAGCTGTTTTTT
CDR3 protein: CASSLGAQGGELFF

V gene: TRBV11-1
D gene: TRBD2
CDR3 length: 16
J gene: TRBJ2-2
clone size: .
CDR3 DNA: TGTGCCAGCAGCTTACTGGCGGGAGGACCCTCCGGGGAGCTGTTTTTT
CDR3 protein: CASSLLAGGPSGELFF

V gene: TRBV18
D gene: TRBD1
CDR3 length: 14
J gene: TRBJ1-1
clone size: .
CDR3 DNA: TGTGCCAGCTCGTCCGGGACAGGGGACCCTGAAGCTTTCTTT
CDR3 protein: CASSSGTGDPEAFF

V gene: TRBV30
D gene: TRBD1
CDR3 length: 14
J gene: TRBJ1-4
clone size: .
CDR3 DNA: TGTGCCTGGGGCTTCAACAGGGGAGACGAAAAACTGTTTTTT
CDR3 protein: CAWGFNRGDEKLFF

V gene: TRBV10-3
D gene: TRBD1
CDR3 length: 15
J gene: TRBJ1-1
clone size: .
CDR3 DNA: TGTGCCATCAGTGAGTCGGGGACAGCCGGCACTGAAGCTTTCTTT
CDR3 protein: CAISESGTAGTEAFF

V gene: TRBV5-6
D gene: TRBD2
CDR3 length: 17
J gene: TRBJ2-1
clone size: .
CDR3 DNA: TGTGCCAGCAGCTTGGCGGGACTAGCGGGAGGGAGGCATGAGCAGTTCTTC
CDR3 protein: CASSLAGLAGGRHEQFF

V gene: TRBV19
D gene: TRBD1
CDR3 length: 17
J gene: TRBJ2-5
clone size: .
CDR3 DNA: TGTGCTAGTAGTCGAGCCGGGGACAGGGGGCAGCGGGAGACCCAGTACTTC
CDR3 protein: CASSRAGDRGQRETQYF

V gene: TRBV5-1
D gene: .
CDR3 length: 15
J gene: TRBJ2-7
clone size: .
CDR3 DNA: TGCGCCAGCAGCTTGCAGCCTAGCGATTCGTTCGAGCAGTACTTC
CDR3 protein: CASSLQPSDSFEQYF

V gene: TRBV29-1
D gene: .
CDR3 length: 12
J gene: TRBJ1-1
clone size: few
CDR3 DNA: TGCAGCGGACAGGAGGCAAACACTGAAGCTTTCTTT
CDR3 protein: CSGQEANTEAFF

V gene: TRBV6-2/TRBV6-3
D gene: .
CDR3 length: 14
J gene: TRBJ1-4
clone size: .
CDR3 DNA: TGTGCCAGCAGTTTCAGACAGCCTAATGAAAAACTGTTTTTT
CDR3 protein: CASSFRQPNEKLFF

V gene: TRBV14
D gene: .
CDR3 length: 15
J gene: TRBJ1-2
clone size: .
CDR3 DNA: TGTGCCAGCAGCCAAGTGAGGGCCCCTAACTATGGCTACACCTTC
CDR3 protein: CASSQVRAPNYGYTF

V gene: TRBV18
D gene: .
CDR3 length: 15
J gene: TRBJ1-3
clone size: .
CDR3 DNA: TGTGCCAGCTCACCAAAACAGGGCTCTGGAAACACCATATATTTT
CDR3 protein: CASSPKQGSGNTIYF

V gene: TRBV19
D gene: TRBD1
CDR3 length: 14
J gene: TRBJ1-5
clone size: .
CDR3 DNA: TGTGCCAGTAGTCTTGGACAGGAGAGTCAGCCCCAGCATTTT
CDR3 protein: CASSLGQESQPQHF

V gene: TRBV24-1
D gene: .
CDR3 length: 13
J gene: TRBJ1-4
clone size: .
CDR3 DNA: TGTGCCACCAGTGGGCATTTGGGCGAAAAACTGTTTTTT
CDR3 protein: CATSGHLGEKLFF

V gene: TRBV28
D gene: .
CDR3 length: 14
J gene: TRBJ1-2
clone size: few
CDR3 DNA: TGTGCCAGCAATAGAGGAGACAGGAGCTATGGCTACACCTTC
CDR3 protein: CASNRGDRSYGYTF

V gene: TRBV11-2
D gene: .
CDR3 length: 15
J gene: TRBJ2-3
clone size: .
CDR3 DNA: TGTGCCAGCAGCTTACACGGAGGGGTCACAGATACGCAGTATTTT
CDR3 protein: CASSLHGGVTDTQYF

V gene: TRBV7-9
D gene: .
CDR3 length: 16
J gene: TRBJ1-3
clone size: .
CDR3 DNA: TGTGCCAGCAGCTTAGCACAGCCCGGCTCTGGAAACACCATATATTTT
CDR3 protein: CASSLAQPGSGNTIYF

V gene: TRBV4-2
D gene: TRBD2
CDR3 length: 18
J gene: TRBJ2-5
clone size: .
CDR3 DNA: TGTGCCAGCAGCCGAAGGACTAGCGGGAGGGTGTACCAAGAGACCCAGTACTTC
CDR3 protein: CASSRRTSGRVYQETQYF

V gene: TRBV24-1
D gene: .
CDR3 length: 14
J gene: TRBJ2-1
clone size: .
CDR3 DNA: TGTGCCACCGGAGGAGGGCCGTGGGGCAATGAGCAGTTCTTC
CDR3 protein: CATGGGPWGNEQFF

V gene: TRBV19
D gene: .
CDR3 length: 16
J gene: TRBJ2-1
clone size: .
CDR3 DNA: TGTGCCAGTAGCTCGCAAAGTGCGGGATCCTACAATGAGCAGTTCTTC
CDR3 protein: CASSSQSAGSYNEQFF

V gene: TRBV19
D gene: TRBD1
CDR3 length: 13
J gene: TRBJ1-5
clone size: .
CDR3 DNA: TGTGCCAGTCGGGACAGGGGCGAGCAGCCCCAGCATTTT
CDR3 protein: CASRDRGEQPQHF

V gene: TRBV10-3
D gene: .
CDR3 length: 13
J gene: TRBJ1-1
clone size: .
CDR3 DNA: TGTGCCATCAGACAGGACATGAACACTGAAGCTTTCTTT
CDR3 protein: CAIRQDMNTEAFF

V gene: TRBV28
D gene: .
CDR3 length: 14
J gene: TRBJ2-1
clone size: .
CDR3 DNA: TGTGCCAGCAGTTTGCCCGCTATCTCCAATGAGCAGTTCTTC
CDR3 protein: CASSLPAISNEQFF

V gene: TRBV5-4
D gene: .
CDR3 length: 15
J gene: TRBJ2-7
clone size: .
CDR3 DNA: TGTGCCAGCAGCTCCTCGGGCGGGGTAGCCTACGAGCAGTACTTC
CDR3 protein: CASSSSGGVAYEQYF

V gene: TRBV29-1
D gene: .
CDR3 length: 14
J gene: TRBJ2-1
clone size: .
CDR3 DNA: TGCAGCGTTGAAAGCCGGGATGCCTACAATGAGCAGTTCTTC
CDR3 protein: CSVESRDAYNEQFF

V gene: TRBV6-4
D gene: TRBD1
CDR3 length: 14
J gene: TRBJ1-2
clone size: .
CDR3 DNA: TGTGCCAGCAGTGAGGGTACAGGGGTAGGTGGCTACACCTTC
CDR3 protein: CASSEGTGVGGYTF

V gene: TRBV18
D gene: .
CDR3 length: 15
J gene: TRBJ2-2
clone size: .
CDR3 DNA: TGTGCCAGCTCACCGCGCAGGGAGAACACCGGGGAGCTGTTTTTT
CDR3 protein: CASSPRRENTGELFF

V gene: TRBV16
D gene: .
CDR3 length: 14
J gene: TRBJ1-4
clone size: .
CDR3 DNA: TGTGCCAGCAGCCGGGCAGCAACTAATGAAAAACTGTTTTTT
CDR3 protein: CASSRAATNEKLFF

V gene: TRBV19
D gene: TRBD1
CDR3 length: 16
J gene: TRBJ1-5
clone size: .
CDR3 DNA: TGTGCCAGTAGTGCTTCCGGGACAGTTAGCAATCAGCCCCAGCATTTT
CDR3 protein: CASSASGTVSNQPQHF

V gene: TRBV5-1
D gene: TRBD2
CDR3 length: 18
J gene: TRBJ2-1
clone size: .
CDR3 DNA: TGCGCCAGCAGCGCTGGGGGGGGGCCTAGCGGGTTCTACAATGAGCAGTTCTTC
CDR3 protein: CASSAGGGPSGFYNEQFF

V gene: TRBV18
D gene: TRBD1
CDR3 length: 16
J gene: TRBJ1-5
clone size: .
CDR3 DNA: TGTGCCAGCTCACGTACCGGGACAGGGTATGATCAGCCCCAGCATTTT
CDR3 protein: CASSRTGTGYDQPQHF

V gene: TRBV19
D gene: .
CDR3 length: 14
J gene: TRBJ2-7
clone size: .
CDR3 DNA: TGTGCCAGTAGTCCTTGGGGCGCCTCCTACGAGCAGTACTTC
CDR3 protein: CASSPWGASYEQYF

V gene: TRBV6-5
D gene: TRBD1
CDR3 length: 15
J gene: TRBJ1-4
clone size: .
CDR3 DNA: TGTGCCAGCAGTCACCGGGACAGAATCAATGAAAAACTGTTTTTT
CDR3 protein: CASSHRDRINEKLFF

V gene: TRBV10-3
D gene: TRBD2
CDR3 length: 15
J gene: TRBJ2-1
clone size: .
CDR3 DNA: TGTGCCATCAGCCTGACTAGCGGGATTATCGGGGAGCAGTTCTTC
CDR3 protein: CAISLTSGIIGEQFF

V gene: TRBV5-1
D gene: .
CDR3 length: 13
J gene: TRBJ2-5
clone size: .
CDR3 DNA: TGCGCCAGCAGCGCGGACAATACAGAGACCCAGTACTTC
CDR3 protein: CASSADNTETQYF

V gene: TRBV4-1
D gene: TRBD2
CDR3 length: 15
J gene: TRBJ2-1
clone size: .
CDR3 DNA: TGCGCCAGCAGCCAAGATTCGGGGGGCTACAATGAGCAGTTCTTC
CDR3 protein: CASSQDSGGYNEQFF